Presented here are 18 T cell receptor beta chains from one specimen sequenced in a study of Ad26.COV2.S vaccination and SARS-CoV-2 variants. The treatment here: around 19 received Ad26.COV2.S at low or high dose, single or two shots; about 5 received placebo; per-sample allocation not given. It was on day 63 after the first vaccine or placebo injection that samples were taken. Libraries were prepared by immunoSEQ multiplex PCR; TCRdb keeps only in-frame clonotypes and omits some of them. This sample has roughly 350,000 clones; more than 75% occur once, and the top ten carry roughly 3.1%. Sequencing was performed on peripheral blood, taken in a trial of Ad26.COV2.S vaccine versus placebo. The receptors derive from a person between 18 and 60 years old who received the Ad26.COV2.S COVID-19 vaccine or a placebo.

This clone appeared a few times. The chain combines TRBV5-4 with TRBJ1-2; D is perhaps TRBD1 (6 bases). Germline V gives CDR1 SGHNT, CDR2 YYREEE (reference sequence). The CDR3 consists of 15 residues. V was pared by 5 bases and J by 4 bases, with 18 bases between. CDR3 sequence (DNA): TGTGCCAGCAGAAGAATAGGGGGGCCTCTCTATGGCTACACCTTC. It yields the protein CASRRIGGPLYGYTF.

This chain connects TRBV5-4 to TRBJ2-3; 7 bases agree with TRBD2. Trimming took 0 bases from V and 2 from J; bases not matched to a gene: 6. The CDR3 runs 16 residues. Germline V CDR1 and CDR2: SGHNT, YYREEE (reference sequence). The CDR3 protein is CASSLGGLPITDTQYF. DNA of the CDR3: TGTGCCAGCAGCTTGGGGGGACTACCGATCACAGATACGCAGTATTTT.

CDR3 residues: CASSPRGARVGNTIYF. The CDR3 coding sequence is TGTGCCAGCAGCCCGAGGGGGGCCAGAGTCGGAAACACCATATATTTT. This sequence joins TRBV5-5 and TRBJ1-3; D possibly corresponds to TRBD1 (6 bases). The V gene lost 4 bases and the J gene lost 4 bases, with 18 bases spanning the gap. The length of the CDR3 is 16 residues. Germline V gene data show CDR1 as SGHKS and CDR2 as YYEKEE (reference sequence).

The V call is TRBV11-2, the J call TRBJ1-2; D is unresolved. This CDR3 comprises 13 residues. Between the trimmed V and J ends, which lost 3 bases and 4 bases, there was a span of 9 bases. Germline V lookup: CDR1 SGHAT, CDR2 FQNNGV. The CDR3 sequence: CASSFGRSYGYTF. The CDR3 DNA is TGTGCCAGCAGCTTCGGACGGTCCTATGGCTACACCTTC.

V and J are TRBV9 and TRBJ1-6; D ambiguous. The CDR3 sequence is 13 residues long. Germline assignment: CDR1 SGDLS and CDR2 YYNGEE. V lost 4 bases and J lost 10, with 12 bases in between. CDR3 sequence (DNA): TGTGCCAGCAGCCTACGGGTTGGATCACCCCTCCACTTT. Translation: CASSLRVGSPLHF.

Concerning this clone itself: At the DNA level, this CDR3 is encoded by other sequences in the same sample as well. This chain joins TRBV12-3 or TRBV12-4 and TRBJ1-1, with D hard to call. The CDR3 loop spans 13 amino acids. V was cut by 5 bases and J by 1 base, with 8 bases left in between. The CDR3: CASSLTENTEAFF. The CDR3 coding sequence is TGTGCCAGCAGTCTCACAGAGAACACTGAAGCTTTCTTT.

Comment on this clone: A read error may produce the germline difference seen at one junction end. The chain uses TRBV25-1 and TRBJ1-2; 9 nucleotides agree with TRBD1. CDR1 is MGHDK, CDR2 SYGVNS, per germline. The CDR3 extends over 12 amino acids. CDR3 protein: CASSGGTGKYNF. CDR3 nucleotides: TGTGCCAGCAGTGGGGGGACAGGGAAATATAACTTC.

This chain uses TRBV9 with TRBJ1-4; 10 bases match TRBD1. Trimming cost V 3 bases and J 6 bases; bases outside gene matches: 5. This CDR3 comprises 15 residues. Germline V CDR1 and CDR2: SGDLS, YYNGEE. Here the CDR3 DNA reads TGTGCCAGCAGCGAGACCGGGACAGGGGATGAAAAACTGTTTTTT. Translation: CASSETGTGDEKLFF.

The chain recombines TRBV19 with TRBJ2-5; the D is unclear. The CDR3 has 11 amino acids. Germline-derived CDR1 and CDR2 are LNHDA and SQIVND (reference sequence). Trimming stripped 3 bases from V and 6 bases from J, with 5 bases between. The CDR3 DNA sequence: TGTGCCAGTAGTATGCACCAGACCCAGTACTTC. It yields the protein CASSMHQTQYF.

For the CDR3, the DNA is TGCGCCAGCAGCTTGTTTGCGGGGACGCAAGAGACCCAGTACTTC. Translating gives CASSLFAGTQETQYF. The rearrangement joins TRBV5-1 to TRBJ2-5; D is possibly TRBD2 (6 bases). CDR3 length: 15 amino acids. Germline loops: CDR1 SGHRS, CDR2 YFSETQ. V was shortened by 1 base and J by 2 bases, with 12 bases between the two germline ends.

The V call is TRBV30, the J call TRBJ2-2; TRBD2 might be the D (5 bases). The V end was cut by 5 bases, the J end by 4 bases, with 17 bases between. CDR3 size: 15 residues. CDR1 and CDR2 (germline): GTSNPN, SVGIG (reference sequence). Written as DNA, the CDR3 is TGTGCCTGGGGCCTCGACGGCGAGGGCACCGGGGAGCTGTTTTTT. This sequence encodes CAWGLDGEGTGELFF.

This chain joins TRBV7-3 and TRBJ1-6; the D is unclear. CDR1 is SGHTA, CDR2 FQGTGA, per germline. CDR3 length: 13 amino acids. Trimming cost V 1 base and J 7 bases, with 5 bases left between them. The DNA for the CDR3 is TGTGCCAGCAGCTTAAAGGCGAATTCACCCCTCCACTTT. Amino acid sequence: CASSLKANSPLHF.

V is TRBV29-1 and J is TRBJ1-2, with 7 bases that match TRBD1. The germline gives CDR1 SQVTM, CDR2 ANQGSEA. Trimming removed 6 bases from V and 2 bases from J; junction bases left unmatched: 6. This CDR3 is 13 amino acids long. In DNA, the CDR3 is TGCAGCGTCCTGGACAGGTCCAACTATGGCTACACCTTC. It is translated as CSVLDRSNYGYTF.

This clone was counted a single time. The V call is TRBV6-5, the J call TRBJ1-6; D not resolved. V was pared by 6 bases and J by 8 bases, with 5 bases between. The CDR3 has 11 residues. Germline CDR1 is MNHEY and CDR2 is SVGAGI. The CDR3, as DNA: TGTGCCAGCAGGGTCGATTCACCCCTCCACTTT. It yields the protein CASRVDSPLHF.

V and J are TRBV5-1 and TRBJ1-4, with 10 bases matching TRBD1. The CDR3 length is 15 residues. Losses at the gene ends were 4 bases for V and 7 bases for J; bases not matched to a gene: 7. Per germline, CDR1 SGHRS and CDR2 YFSETQ. The CDR3 nucleotides read TGCGCCAGCAGCAACCCCGGGACAGGGGCTGAAAAACTGTTTTTT. Translated, it gives CASSNPGTGAEKLFF.

The V gene is TRBV7-6, the J gene TRBJ2-3; 7 bases align to TRBD1. J gave up 6 bases and V 5 bases, and 5 bases lay outside the gene matches. The CDR3 sequence is 13 residues long. Germline-derived CDR1 and CDR2 are SGHVS and FNYEAQ. The CDR3 region is CASSRQGQDTQYF. In nucleotides, the CDR3 is TGTGCCAGCAGCCGACAGGGACAGGATACGCAGTATTTT.

As for this clone: Distinct nucleotide sequences in the sample also encode this CDR3. This chain links TRBV5-6 with TRBJ1-6; 8 bases are a match to TRBD1. The CDR3 is made up of 15 amino acids. Germline V CDR1 and CDR2: SGHDT, YYEEEE. V lost 0 bases, J lost 6 bases, and 2 bases stayed unmatched. CDR3 residues: CASSLGQGANSPLHF. For the CDR3, the DNA is TGTGCCAGCAGCTTGGGGCAGGGGGCTAATTCACCCCTCCACTTT. Supplemented by reference TRBV5-6 and TRBJ1-6, the full variable domain reads DAGVTQSPTHLIKTRGQQVTLRCSPKSGHDTVSWYQQALGQGPQFIFQYYEEEERQRGNFPDRFSGHQFPNYSSELNVNALLLGDSALYLCASSLGQGANSPLHFGNGTRLTVT.

The V call is TRBV5-1, the J call TRBJ1-2; D uncertain. The CDR3 consists of 12 residues. Per germline, CDR1 SGHRS and CDR2 YFSETQ. The ends were cut back, 0 bases at V and 7 bases at J, with 7 bases in the middle. The CDR3 DNA is TGCGCCAGCAGCTTGGCAGATGGTGGCTACACCTTC. Translating it yields CASSLADGGYTF.